This T cell receptor beta chain was sequenced in a study of OX40 agonist ivuxolimab in advanced cancers. Study overall: Clinicians treated patients with ivuxolimab, an agonistic anti-OX40 (CD134) antibody. Each patient was given ivuxolimab into a vein every 2 weeks, at 0.01 to 10 mg/kg. Cohort: around 79% men, mean age about 62, aged roughly 23 to 90. Points from the study as a whole: CD8+ T cells (on average) carried more expanded clones than CD4+ T cells.

Repertoires were generated with immunoSEQ multiplex PCR, while TCRdb's copy carries only in-frame clones and drops some. Among 50,000 to 70,000 clones, approximately 83% were seen once, and the ten largest hold 12%. Per the germline V gene, CDR1 is SGHTA and CDR2 is FQGNSA. The CDR3 spans 17 residues. V dropped 4 bases and J dropped 0 bases, with 13 bases sitting between them. Turning to this clone: What it binds is not known.

The chain carries TRBV7-2 and TRBJ1-6, with a weak D call TRBD1 (6 bases). The sequence derives from an adult with an advanced solid tumor such as melanoma, head and neck, liver or kidney cancer. The specimen comprised CD4+ or CD8+ T cells sorted from blood, sampled in a trial of the OX40 agonist ivuxolimab. The CDR3: CASSWGVQGSYNSPLHF. CDR3 in DNA: TGTGCCAGCAGCTGGGGGGTACAGGGCTCCTATAATTCACCCCTCCACTTT.